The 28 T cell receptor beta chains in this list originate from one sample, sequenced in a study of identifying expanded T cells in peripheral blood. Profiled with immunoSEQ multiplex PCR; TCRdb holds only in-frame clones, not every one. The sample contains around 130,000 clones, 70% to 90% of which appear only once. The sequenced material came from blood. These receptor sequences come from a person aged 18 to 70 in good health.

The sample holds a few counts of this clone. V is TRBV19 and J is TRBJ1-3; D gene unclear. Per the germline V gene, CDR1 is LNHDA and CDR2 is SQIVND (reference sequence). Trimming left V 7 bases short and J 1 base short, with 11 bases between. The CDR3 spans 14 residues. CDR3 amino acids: CASIQLNSGNTIYF. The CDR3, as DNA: TGTGCCAGTATCCAGCTCAATTCTGGAAACACCATATATTTT.

The DNA of the CDR3 is TGTGCCAGCAGTTACTCTCCCACAACCTCCGAGGCCCAGCATTTT. Amino acid sequence: CASSYSPTTSEAQHF. J is TRBJ1-5 and V is TRBV6-5; no clear D gene. The V end was cut by 0 bases, the J end by 11 bases, with 17 bases between. Germline V gene data show CDR1 as MNHEY and CDR2 as SVGAGI. This CDR3 has 15 amino acids.

The CDR3 is CASSFRGGGADTQYF. CDR3 bases: TGTGCCAGCAGTTTTAGGGGTGGGGGCGCAGATACGCAGTATTTT. The chain recombines TRBV28 with TRBJ2-3; weak D call: TRBD1 (6 bases). Per the germline V gene, CDR1 is MDHEN and CDR2 is SYDVKM. V was cut by 3 bases and J by 4 bases, with 14 bases left in between. The CDR3 covers 15 residues.

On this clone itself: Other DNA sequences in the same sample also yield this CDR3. The CDR3 sequence is CASSHYTGELFF. In DNA form, the CDR3 reads TGTGCCAGCAGCCATTACACCGGGGAGCTGTTTTTT. The chain carries TRBV7-3 and TRBJ2-2, with D uncertain. The V and J ends lost 5 bases and 3 bases respectively, with 4 bases between them. CDR1 SGHTA and CDR2 FQGTGA come from the germline V gene. The CDR3 spans 12 residues.

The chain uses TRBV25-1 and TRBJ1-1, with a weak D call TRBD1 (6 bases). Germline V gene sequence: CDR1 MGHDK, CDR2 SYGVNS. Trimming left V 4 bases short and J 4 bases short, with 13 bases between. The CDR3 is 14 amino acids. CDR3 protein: CASSGTGWGTEAFF. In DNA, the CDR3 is TGTGCCAGCAGTGGCACAGGGTGGGGCACTGAAGCTTTCTTT.

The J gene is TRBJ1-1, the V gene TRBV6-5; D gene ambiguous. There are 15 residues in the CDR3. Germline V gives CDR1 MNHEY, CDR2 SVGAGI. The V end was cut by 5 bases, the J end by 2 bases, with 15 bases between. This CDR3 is CASSRLSRSNTEAFF. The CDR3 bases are TGTGCCAGCAGTCGACTCTCCCGCTCCAACACTGAAGCTTTCTTT.

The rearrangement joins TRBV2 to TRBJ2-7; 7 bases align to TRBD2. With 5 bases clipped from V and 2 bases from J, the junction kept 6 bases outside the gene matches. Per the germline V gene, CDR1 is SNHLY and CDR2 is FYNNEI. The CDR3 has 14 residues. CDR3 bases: TGTGCCAGCAGTCCTGGGGGAGGGCCCTACGAGCAGTACTTC. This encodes CASSPGGGPYEQYF.

The CDR3 here is CASSVGQRNTEAFF. Here the CDR3 DNA reads TGTGCCAGCAGTGTCGGACAGAGGAACACTGAAGCTTTCTTT. The gene calls are TRBV2 and TRBJ1-1; D may be TRBD1 (6 bases). V was clipped by 4 bases and J by 1 base, with 10 bases between them. The CDR3 extends over 14 amino acids. CDR1 and CDR2 (germline): SNHLY, FYNNEI. The full variable domain, in which reference TRBV2 and TRBJ1-1 provide the parts outside the CDR3, is EPEVTQTPSHQVTQMGQEVILRCVPISNHLYFYWYRQILGQKVEFLVSFYNNEISEKSEIFDDQFSVERPDGSNFTLKIRSTKLEDSAMYFCASSVGQRNTEAFFGQGTRLTVV.

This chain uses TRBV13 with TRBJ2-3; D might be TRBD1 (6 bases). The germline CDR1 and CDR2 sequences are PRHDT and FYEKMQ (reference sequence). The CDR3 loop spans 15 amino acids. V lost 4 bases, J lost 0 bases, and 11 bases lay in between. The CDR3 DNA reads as TGTGCCAGCAGCTCAAGGCAGGGGAGCACAGATACGCAGTATTTT. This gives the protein CASSSRQGSTDTQYF.

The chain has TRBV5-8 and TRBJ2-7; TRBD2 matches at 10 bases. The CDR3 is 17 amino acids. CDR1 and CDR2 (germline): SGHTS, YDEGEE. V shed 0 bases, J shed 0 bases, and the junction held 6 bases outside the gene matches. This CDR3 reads CASSLASGGTSSYEQYF. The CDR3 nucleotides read TGTGCCAGCAGCTTGGCTAGCGGGGGTACGAGCTCCTACGAGCAGTACTTC.

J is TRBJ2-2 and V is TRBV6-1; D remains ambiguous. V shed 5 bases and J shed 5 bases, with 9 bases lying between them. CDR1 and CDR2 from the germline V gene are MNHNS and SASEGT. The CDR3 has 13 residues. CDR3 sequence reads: CASSSLGTGELFF. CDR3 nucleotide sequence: TGTGCCAGCAGTTCACTGGGGACCGGGGAGCTGTTTTTT.

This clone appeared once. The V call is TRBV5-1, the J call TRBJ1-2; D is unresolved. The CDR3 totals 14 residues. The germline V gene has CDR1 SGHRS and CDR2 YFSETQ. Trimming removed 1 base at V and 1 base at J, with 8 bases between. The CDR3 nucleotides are TGCGCCAGCAGCTTGTTAGAGGGTAACTATGGCTACACCTTC. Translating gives CASSLLEGNYGYTF.

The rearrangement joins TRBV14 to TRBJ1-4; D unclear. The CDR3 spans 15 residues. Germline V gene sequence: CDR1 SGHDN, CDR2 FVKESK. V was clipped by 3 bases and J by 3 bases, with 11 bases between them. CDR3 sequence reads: CASSQGGRANEKLFF. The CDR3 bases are TGTGCCAGCAGCCAGGGAGGGCGGGCTAATGAAAAACTGTTTTTT.

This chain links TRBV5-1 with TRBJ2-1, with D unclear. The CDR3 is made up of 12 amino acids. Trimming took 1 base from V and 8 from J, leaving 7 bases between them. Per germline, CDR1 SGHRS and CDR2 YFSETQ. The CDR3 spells CASSLTGHEQFF. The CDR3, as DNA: TGCGCCAGCAGCTTGACGGGTCATGAGCAGTTCTTC. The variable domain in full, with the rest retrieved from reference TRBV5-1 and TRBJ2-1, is KAGVTQTPRYLIKTRGQQVTLSCSPISGHRSVSWYQQTPGQGLQFLFEYFSETQRNKGNFPGRFSGRQFSNSRSEMNVSTLELGDSALYLCASSLTGHEQFFGPGTRLTVL.

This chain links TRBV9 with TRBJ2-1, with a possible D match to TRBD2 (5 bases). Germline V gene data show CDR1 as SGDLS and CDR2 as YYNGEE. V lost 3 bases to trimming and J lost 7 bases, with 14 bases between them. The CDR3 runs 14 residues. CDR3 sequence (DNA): TGTGCCAGCAGCGGGATGGACTTCTCTAATGAGCAGTTCTTC. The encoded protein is CASSGMDFSNEQFF. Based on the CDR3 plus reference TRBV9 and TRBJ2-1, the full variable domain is DSGVTQTPKHLITATGQRVTLRCSPRSGDLSVYWYQQSLDQGLQFLIQYYNGEERAKGNILERFSAQQFPDLHSELNLSSLELGDSALYFCASSGMDFSNEQFFGPGTRLTVL.

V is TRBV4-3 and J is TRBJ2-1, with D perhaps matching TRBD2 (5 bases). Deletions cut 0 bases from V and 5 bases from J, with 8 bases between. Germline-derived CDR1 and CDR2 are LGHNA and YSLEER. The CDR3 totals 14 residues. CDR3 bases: TGCGCCAGCAGCCAAGATATGGAGGACAATGAGCAGTTCTTC. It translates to CASSQDMEDNEQFF.

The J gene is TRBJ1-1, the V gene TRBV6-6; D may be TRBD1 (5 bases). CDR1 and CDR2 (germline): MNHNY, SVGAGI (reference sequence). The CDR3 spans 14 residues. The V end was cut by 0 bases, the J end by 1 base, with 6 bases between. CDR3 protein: CASSYSRENTEAFF. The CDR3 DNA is TGTGCCAGCAGTTACTCCAGGGAGAACACTGAAGCTTTCTTT.

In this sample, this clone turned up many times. The CDR3 sequence is CATSRGPDYGYTF. CDR3 coding DNA: TGTGCCACCAGCAGAGGCCCTGACTATGGCTACACCTTC. This sequence joins TRBV15 and TRBJ1-2; D unclear. Trimming left V 1 base short and J 3 bases short, with 6 bases between. The CDR3 is 13 residues long. From germline, CDR1 is LNHNV and CDR2 YYDKDF (reference sequence). Complete variable domain (other parts from reference TRBV15 and TRBJ1-2): DAMVIQNPRYQVTQFGKPVTLSCSQTLNHNVMYWYQQKSSQAPKLLFHYYDKDFNNEADTPDNFQSRRPNTSFCFLDIRSPGLGDTAMYLCATSRGPDYGYTFGSGTRLTVV.

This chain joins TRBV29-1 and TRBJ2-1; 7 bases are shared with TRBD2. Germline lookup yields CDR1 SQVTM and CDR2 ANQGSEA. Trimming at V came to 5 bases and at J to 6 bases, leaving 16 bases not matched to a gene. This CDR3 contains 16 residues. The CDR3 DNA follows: TGCAGCGTTTTACCCGACGGCCCAGGGAGGGTCAATGAGCAGTTCTTC. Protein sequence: CSVLPDGPGRVNEQFF.

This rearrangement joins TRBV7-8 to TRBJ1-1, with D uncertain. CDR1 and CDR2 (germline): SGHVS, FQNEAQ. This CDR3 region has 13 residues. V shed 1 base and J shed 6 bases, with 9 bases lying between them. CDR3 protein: CASSLGGKAEAFF. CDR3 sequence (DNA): TGTGCCAGCAGCTTAGGAGGGAAGGCTGAAGCTTTCTTT.

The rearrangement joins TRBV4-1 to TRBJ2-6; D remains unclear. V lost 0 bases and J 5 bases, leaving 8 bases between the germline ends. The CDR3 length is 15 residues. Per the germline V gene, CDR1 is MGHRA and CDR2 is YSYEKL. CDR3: CASSQDTSRANVLTF. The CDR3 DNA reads TGCGCCAGCAGCCAAGATACTTCTCGGGCCAACGTCCTGACTTTC.

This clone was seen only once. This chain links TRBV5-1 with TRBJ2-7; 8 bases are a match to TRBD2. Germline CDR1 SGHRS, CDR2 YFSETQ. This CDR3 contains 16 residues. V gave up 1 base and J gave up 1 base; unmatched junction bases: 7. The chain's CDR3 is CASSLIYREGSYEQYF. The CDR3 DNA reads TGCGCCAGCAGCTTGATCTATCGGGAGGGATCCTACGAGCAGTACTTC.

The CDR3 DNA is TGTGCCAGCAGTGTAGATACGCAGTATTTT. Translation gives CASSVDTQYF. The chain joins TRBV7-9 to TRBJ2-3; D gene ambiguous. This CDR3 has 10 residues. V was pared by 6 bases and J by 5 bases, with 3 bases between. Germline assignment: CDR1 SEHNR and CDR2 FQNEAQ (reference sequence). The variable domain in full, completed from reference TRBV7-9 and TRBJ2-3, reads DTGVSQNPRHKITKRGQNVTFRCDPISEHNRLYWYRQTLGQGPEFLTYFQNEAQLEKSRLLSDRFSAERPKGSFSTLEIQRTEQGDSAMYLCASSVDTQYFGPGTRLTVL.

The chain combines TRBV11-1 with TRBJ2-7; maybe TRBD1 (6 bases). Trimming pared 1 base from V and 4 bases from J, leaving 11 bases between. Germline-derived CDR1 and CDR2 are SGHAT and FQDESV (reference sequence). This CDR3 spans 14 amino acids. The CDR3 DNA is TGTGCCAGCAGCTTAGGTGCAGGGGTATACGAGCAGTACTTC. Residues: CASSLGAGVYEQYF.

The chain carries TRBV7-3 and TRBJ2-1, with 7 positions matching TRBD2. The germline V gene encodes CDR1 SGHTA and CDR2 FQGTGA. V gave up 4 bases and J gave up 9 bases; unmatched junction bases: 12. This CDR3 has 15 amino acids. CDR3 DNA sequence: TGTGCCAGCAGCTGGAAAGCGGGATTAAGGATTGAGCAGTTCTTC. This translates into CASSWKAGLRIEQFF. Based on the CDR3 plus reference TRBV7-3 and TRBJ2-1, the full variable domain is GAGVSQTPSNKVTEKGKYVELRCDPISGHTALYWYRQSLGQGPEFLIYFQGTGAADDSGLPNDRFFAVRPEGSVSTLKIQRTERGDSAVYLCASSWKAGLRIEQFFGPGTRLTVL.

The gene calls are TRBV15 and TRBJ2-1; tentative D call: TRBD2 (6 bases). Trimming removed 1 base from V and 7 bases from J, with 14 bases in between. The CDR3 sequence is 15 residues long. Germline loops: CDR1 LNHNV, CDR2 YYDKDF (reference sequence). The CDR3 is CATSRAGVRQNEQFF. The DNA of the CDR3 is TGTGCCACCAGCAGAGCGGGAGTGCGACAAAATGAGCAGTTCTTC.

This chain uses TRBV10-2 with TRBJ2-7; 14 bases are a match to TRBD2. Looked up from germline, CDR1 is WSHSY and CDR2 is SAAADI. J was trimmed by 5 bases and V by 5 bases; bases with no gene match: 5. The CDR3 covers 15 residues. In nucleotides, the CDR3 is TGCGCCAGCAGTCGACTAGCGGGAGGGCCCAACGAGCAGTACTTC. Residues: CASSRLAGGPNEQYF.

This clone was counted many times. CDR3 bases: TGTGCCACCGGGACAGACATGAACACTGAAGCTTTCTTT. It is translated as CATGTDMNTEAFF. The chain has TRBV27 and TRBJ1-1; TRBD1 matches at 7 bases. CDR1 is MNHEY and CDR2 is SMNVEV in the germline V gene (reference sequence). V lost 10 bases to trimming and J lost 0 bases; unmatched junction nucleotides: 5. The CDR3 runs to 13 residues.